The rows below give T cell receptor beta chains drawn from one sample of a study of blood T cell repertoires in COVID-19. Clones were sequenced by immunoSEQ multiplex PCR, and TCRdb holds only the in-frame ones, with some missing. The data contain roughly 280,000 clones, roughly 89% of them singletons. Sample: peripheral blood. These receptors were collected from a man aged 50 to 59 with acute or convalescent COVID-19. The CDR3 runs from the conserved cysteine through the conserved F or W. D genes are given only for firm matches. Expanded clones get a size class; other rows say once, few or many, or leave the size out.

cdr3_aa: CASSPPGYGYTF
cdr3_nt: TGTGCCAGCAGCCCCCCAGGGTATGGCTACACCTTC
d_call: -
v_call: TRBV28
j_call: TRBJ1-2
clone_size: -

cdr3_aa: CATSDVAGAQAEQFF
cdr3_nt: TGTGCCACCAGTGACGTAGCGGGGGCACAGGCTGAGCAGTTCTTC
d_call: TRBD2
v_call: TRBV24-1
j_call: TRBJ2-1
clone_size: -

cdr3_aa: CASRSNYEQYF
cdr3_nt: TGTGCCAGCAGATCAAACTACGAGCAGTACTTC
d_call: -
v_call: TRBV28
j_call: TRBJ2-7
clone_size: -

cdr3_aa: CSVTGTGGTQYF
cdr3_nt: TGCAGCGTCACCGGGACAGGTGGGACCCAGTACTTC
d_call: TRBD1
v_call: TRBV29-1
j_call: TRBJ2-5
clone_size: -

cdr3_aa: CAGGKGRDSYEQYF
cdr3_nt: TGTGCCGGAGGAAAAGGACGGGACTCCTACGAGCAGTACTTC
d_call: -
v_call: TRBV2
j_call: TRBJ2-7
clone_size: -

cdr3_aa: CASSVQGGSNQPQHF
cdr3_nt: TGTGCCAGCAGCGTCCAGGGGGGTAGCAATCAGCCCCAGCATTTT
d_call: TRBD1
v_call: TRBV9
j_call: TRBJ1-5
clone_size: -

cdr3_aa: CASSLVSGLGSYNSPLHF
cdr3_nt: TGCGCCAGCAGCTTGGTTTCGGGGTTGGGCTCCTATAATTCACCCCTCCACTTT
d_call: -
v_call: TRBV5-1
j_call: TRBJ1-6
clone_size: once

cdr3_aa: CASAAGTGANVLTF
cdr3_nt: TGTGCCAGCGCTGCCGGGACTGGGGCCAACGTCCTGACTTTC
d_call: -
v_call: TRBV27
j_call: TRBJ2-6
clone_size: -

cdr3_aa: CASSQGSGETQYF
cdr3_nt: TGTGCCAGCAGCCAGGGGTCTGGGGAGACCCAGTACTTC
d_call: -
v_call: TRBV6-6
j_call: TRBJ2-5
clone_size: -

cdr3_aa: CASSSLPVQETQYF
cdr3_nt: TGTGCCAGCAGCTCATTACCGGTCCAAGAGACCCAGTACTTC
d_call: -
v_call: TRBV7-4
j_call: TRBJ2-5
clone_size: -

cdr3_aa: CATRGNSGNTIYF
cdr3_nt: TGCGCCACCCGGGGGAACTCTGGAAACACCATATATTTT
d_call: -
v_call: TRBV23-1
j_call: TRBJ1-3
clone_size: -

cdr3_aa: CASSQRGKLFF
cdr3_nt: TGTGCCAGCAGCCAAAGGGGAAAACTGTTTTTT
d_call: -
v_call: TRBV3-1/TRBV3-2
j_call: TRBJ1-4
clone_size: -

cdr3_aa: CASGTAGTYNEQFF
cdr3_nt: TGTGCCAGCGGTACGGCAGGGACCTACAATGAGCAGTTCTTC
d_call: -
v_call: TRBV4-2
j_call: TRBJ2-1
clone_size: once

cdr3_aa: CASSLAGGTGRVSAPLHF
cdr3_nt: TGTGCCAGCAGCTTAGCCGGTGGGACAGGAAGAGTCAGCGCACCCCTCCACTTT
d_call: TRBD1
v_call: TRBV11-2
j_call: TRBJ1-6
clone_size: -

cdr3_aa: CASSYNIGGETDTQYF
cdr3_nt: TGTGCCAGCAGTTACAATATCGGTGGGGAGACAGATACGCAGTATTTT
d_call: -
v_call: TRBV6-5
j_call: TRBJ2-3
clone_size: once

cdr3_aa: CSASRENTGELFF
cdr3_nt: TGCAGTGCTAGTCGGGAAAACACCGGGGAGCTGTTTTTT
d_call: -
v_call: TRBV20-1
j_call: TRBJ2-2
clone_size: once

cdr3_aa: CARTRGSGFTDTQYF
cdr3_nt: TGTGCCAGGACCCGGGGTAGCGGATTCACAGATACGCAGTATTTT
d_call: -
v_call: TRBV19
j_call: TRBJ2-3
clone_size: once

cdr3_aa: CASSAHGENEQYF
cdr3_nt: TGTGCCAGCAGTGCCCACGGGGAGAACGAGCAGTACTTC
d_call: -
v_call: TRBV25-1
j_call: TRBJ2-7
clone_size: -

cdr3_aa: CSAARQASTDTQYF
cdr3_nt: TGCAGCGCCGCCAGGCAGGCTAGCACAGATACGCAGTATTTT
d_call: -
v_call: TRBV29-1
j_call: TRBJ2-3
clone_size: -

cdr3_aa: CASSLAPSGGYNEQFF
cdr3_nt: TGTGCCAGCAGCTTGGCTCCTAGCGGGGGCTACAATGAGCAGTTCTTC
d_call: TRBD2
v_call: TRBV5-6
j_call: TRBJ2-1
clone_size: -

cdr3_aa: CASSLGHNQPQHF
cdr3_nt: TGTGCCAGCAGTTTAGGGCACAATCAGCCCCAGCATTTT
d_call: -
v_call: TRBV12-3/TRBV12-4
j_call: TRBJ1-5
clone_size: -

cdr3_aa: CASSLGQGDFYEQYF
cdr3_nt: TGCGCCAGCAGCTTGGGACAGGGGGATTTCTACGAGCAGTACTTC
d_call: TRBD1
v_call: TRBV5-1
j_call: TRBJ2-7
clone_size: -

cdr3_aa: CASSQDGTGAETQYF
cdr3_nt: TGCGCCAGCAGCCAAGACGGGACAGGTGCCGAAACCCAGTACTTC
d_call: TRBD1
v_call: TRBV4-1
j_call: TRBJ2-5
clone_size: -

cdr3_aa: CASSRDLGGESGNTIYF
cdr3_nt: TGTGCCAGCAGCCGGGACTTGGGCGGGGAATCTGGAAACACCATATATTTT
d_call: -
v_call: TRBV3-1/TRBV3-2
j_call: TRBJ1-3
clone_size: -

cdr3_aa: CASSPAKNYGYTF
cdr3_nt: TGTGCCAGCTCACCCGCGAAAAACTATGGCTACACCTTC
d_call: -
v_call: TRBV18
j_call: TRBJ1-2
clone_size: -

cdr3_aa: CASSIGTKRDEQYF
cdr3_nt: TGTGCCAGCAGCATAGGGACGAAGCGGGACGAGCAGTACTTC
d_call: -
v_call: TRBV9
j_call: TRBJ2-7
clone_size: once

cdr3_aa: CASSLAGNEQFF
cdr3_nt: TGTGCCAGCAGCTTAGCCGGGAATGAGCAGTTCTTC
d_call: -
v_call: TRBV13
j_call: TRBJ2-1
clone_size: once

cdr3_aa: CASSLGTVTEAFF
cdr3_nt: TGTGCCAGCAGCCTCGGGACAGTCACTGAAGCTTTCTTT
d_call: TRBD1
v_call: TRBV3-1/TRBV3-2
j_call: TRBJ1-1
clone_size: -

cdr3_aa: CASSYSGEGGYGYTF
cdr3_nt: TGTGCCAGCAGTTACTCTGGAGAAGGGGGCTATGGCTACACCTTC
d_call: -
v_call: TRBV6-6
j_call: TRBJ1-2
clone_size: few

cdr3_aa: CASSDGFRRTEAFF
cdr3_nt: TGTGCCAGCAGCGACGGATTCAGGAGGACTGAAGCTTTCTTT
d_call: -
v_call: TRBV3-1/TRBV3-2
j_call: TRBJ1-1
clone_size: -

cdr3_aa: CASSRGEALRRYF
cdr3_nt: TGTGCCAGCAGCCGAGGAGAGGCCCTCCGGCGGTACTTC
d_call: -
v_call: TRBV12-3/TRBV12-4
j_call: TRBJ2-4
clone_size: -

cdr3_aa: CASSHSGTGGFEQYF
cdr3_nt: TGTGCCAGCAGCCATAGCGGGACAGGGGGCTTCGAGCAGTACTTC
d_call: TRBD1
v_call: TRBV3-1/TRBV3-2
j_call: TRBJ2-7
clone_size: -

cdr3_aa: CASSLGQGFSYTF
cdr3_nt: TGTGCCAGCAGTTTAGGGCAGGGTTTTAGCTACACCTTC
d_call: -
v_call: TRBV27
j_call: TRBJ1-2
clone_size: -

cdr3_aa: CASSLGLAGETQYF
cdr3_nt: TGTGCCAGCAGCTTAGGGCTAGCAGGAGAGACCCAGTACTTC
d_call: -
v_call: TRBV11-3
j_call: TRBJ2-5
clone_size: -

cdr3_aa: CASSLLGVGQPQHF
cdr3_nt: TGCGCCAGCAGCTTATTAGGGGTTGGGCAGCCCCAGCATTTT
d_call: -
v_call: TRBV5-1
j_call: TRBJ1-5
clone_size: -

cdr3_aa: CAITARRESDEQFF
cdr3_nt: TGTGCCATCACGGCCAGGAGGGAGAGCGATGAGCAGTTCTTC
d_call: -
v_call: TRBV10-3
j_call: TRBJ2-1
clone_size: -

cdr3_aa: CSAWTGGAGGELFF
cdr3_nt: TGCAGCGCCTGGACAGGGGGCGCCGGCGGGGAGCTGTTTTTT
d_call: TRBD1
v_call: TRBV29-1
j_call: TRBJ2-2
clone_size: -

cdr3_aa: CASRTGQNYGYTF
cdr3_nt: TGTGCCAGCAGAACCGGACAGAACTATGGCTACACCTTC
d_call: -
v_call: TRBV2
j_call: TRBJ1-2
clone_size: -

cdr3_aa: CASTLKETQYF
cdr3_nt: TGTGCCAGCACCCTTAAAGAGACCCAGTACTTC
d_call: -
v_call: TRBV3-1/TRBV3-2
j_call: TRBJ2-5
clone_size: once

cdr3_aa: CASSFSLQVLDSPLHF
cdr3_nt: TGTGCCAGCAGCTTTTCCCTCCAGGTACTCGATTCACCCCTCCACTTT
d_call: -
v_call: TRBV5-6
j_call: TRBJ1-6
clone_size: -

cdr3_aa: CASSRDRLNTEAFF
cdr3_nt: TGTGCCAGCAGCCGGGACAGACTGAACACTGAAGCTTTCTTT
d_call: TRBD1
v_call: TRBV11-2
j_call: TRBJ1-1
clone_size: -

cdr3_aa: CASSYGGGRSPLHF
cdr3_nt: TGTGCCAGCAGTTACGGGGGGGGGAGGTCACCCCTCCACTTT
d_call: -
v_call: TRBV6-5
j_call: TRBJ1-6
clone_size: -

cdr3_aa: CASSLWTSGSNEQFF
cdr3_nt: TGTGCCAGCAGCCTATGGACTAGCGGTTCAAATGAGCAGTTCTTC
d_call: TRBD2
v_call: TRBV13
j_call: TRBJ2-1
clone_size: -

cdr3_aa: CASSPGGADTGELFF
cdr3_nt: TGTGCCAGCAGCCCCGGGGGGGCCGACACCGGGGAGCTGTTTTTT
d_call: TRBD2
v_call: TRBV4-2
j_call: TRBJ2-2
clone_size: -

cdr3_aa: CASSSPASGGETQYF
cdr3_nt: TGTGCCAGCAGCTCCCCCGCGAGCGGGGGAGAGACCCAGTACTTC
d_call: TRBD2
v_call: TRBV7-8
j_call: TRBJ2-5
clone_size: -